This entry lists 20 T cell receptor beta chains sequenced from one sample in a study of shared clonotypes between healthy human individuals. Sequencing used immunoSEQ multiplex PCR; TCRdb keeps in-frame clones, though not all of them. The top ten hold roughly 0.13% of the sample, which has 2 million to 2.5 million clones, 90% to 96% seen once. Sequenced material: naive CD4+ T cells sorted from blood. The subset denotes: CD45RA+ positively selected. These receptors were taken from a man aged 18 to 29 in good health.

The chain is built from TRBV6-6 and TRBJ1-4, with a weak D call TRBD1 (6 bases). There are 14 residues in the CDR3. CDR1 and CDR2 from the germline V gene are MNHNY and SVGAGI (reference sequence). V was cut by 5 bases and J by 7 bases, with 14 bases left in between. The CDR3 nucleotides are TGTGCCAGCAGTCCACAGGGCTTAGGTGAAAAACTGTTTTTT. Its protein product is CASSPQGLGEKLFF.

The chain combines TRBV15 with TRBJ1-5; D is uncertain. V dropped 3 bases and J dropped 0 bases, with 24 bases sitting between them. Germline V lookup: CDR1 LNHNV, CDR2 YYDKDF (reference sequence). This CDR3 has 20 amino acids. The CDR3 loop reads CATSSPEGGRNPYSNQPQHF. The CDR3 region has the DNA TGTGCCACCAGCAGCCCAGAAGGAGGGAGGAACCCTTATAGCAATCAGCCCCAGCATTTT.

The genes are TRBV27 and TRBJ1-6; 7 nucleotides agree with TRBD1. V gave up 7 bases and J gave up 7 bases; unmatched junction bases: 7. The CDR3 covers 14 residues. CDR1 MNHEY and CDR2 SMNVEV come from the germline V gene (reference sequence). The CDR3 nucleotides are TGTGCCAGCACCCTGGACAGGACAAATTCACCCCTCCACTTT. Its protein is CASTLDRTNSPLHF.

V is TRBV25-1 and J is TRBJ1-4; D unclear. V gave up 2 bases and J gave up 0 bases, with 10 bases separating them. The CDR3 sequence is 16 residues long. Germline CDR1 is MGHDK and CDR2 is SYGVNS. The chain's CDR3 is CASSEGRVSTNEKLFF. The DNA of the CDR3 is TGTGCCAGCAGTGAAGGAAGGGTCTCAACTAATGAAAAACTGTTTTTT.

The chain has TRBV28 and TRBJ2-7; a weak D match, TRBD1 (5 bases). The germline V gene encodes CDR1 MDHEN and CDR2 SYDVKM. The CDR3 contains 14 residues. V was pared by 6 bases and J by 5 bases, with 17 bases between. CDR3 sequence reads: CASSSYGRVNEQYF. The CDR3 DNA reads TGTGCCAGCAGCTCGTACGGCAGGGTTAACGAGCAGTACTTC.

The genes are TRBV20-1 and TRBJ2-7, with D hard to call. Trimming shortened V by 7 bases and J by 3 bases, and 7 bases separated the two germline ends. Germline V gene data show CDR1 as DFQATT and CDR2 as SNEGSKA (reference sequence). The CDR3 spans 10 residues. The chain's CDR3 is CSGAYYEQYF. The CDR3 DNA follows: TGCAGTGGCGCGTACTACGAGCAGTACTTC.

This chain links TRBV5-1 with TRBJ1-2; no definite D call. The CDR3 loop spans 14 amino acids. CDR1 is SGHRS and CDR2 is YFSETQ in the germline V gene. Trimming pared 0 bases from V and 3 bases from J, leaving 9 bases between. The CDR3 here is CASSLGSSDYGYTF. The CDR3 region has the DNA TGCGCCAGCAGCTTGGGCTCGTCCGACTATGGCTACACCTTC.

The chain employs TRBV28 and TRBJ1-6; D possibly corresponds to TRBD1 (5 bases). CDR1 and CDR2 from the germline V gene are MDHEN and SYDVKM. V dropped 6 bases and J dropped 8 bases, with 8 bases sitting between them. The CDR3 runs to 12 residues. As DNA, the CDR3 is TGTGCCAGCAGCAGGGAGGATTCACCCCTCCACTTT. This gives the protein CASSREDSPLHF.

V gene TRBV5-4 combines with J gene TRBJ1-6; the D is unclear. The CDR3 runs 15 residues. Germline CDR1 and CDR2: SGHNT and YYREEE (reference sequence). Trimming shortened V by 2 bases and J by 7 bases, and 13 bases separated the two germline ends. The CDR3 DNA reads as TGTGCCAGCAGCTTTAGTGGCCTATCGAATTCACCCCTCCACTTT. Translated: CASSFSGLSNSPLHF.

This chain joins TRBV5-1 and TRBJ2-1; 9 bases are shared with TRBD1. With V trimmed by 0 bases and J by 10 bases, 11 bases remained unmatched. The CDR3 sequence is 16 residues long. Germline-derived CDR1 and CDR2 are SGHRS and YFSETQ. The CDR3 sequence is CASSLAGGQGQPEQFF. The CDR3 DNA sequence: TGCGCCAGCAGCTTGGCCGGAGGACAGGGGCAGCCCGAGCAGTTCTTC.

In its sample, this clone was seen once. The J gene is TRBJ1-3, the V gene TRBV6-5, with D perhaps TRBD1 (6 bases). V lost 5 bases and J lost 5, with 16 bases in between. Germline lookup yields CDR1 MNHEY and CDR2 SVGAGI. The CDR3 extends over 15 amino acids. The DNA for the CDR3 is TGTGCCAGCAGTAAAACAGGGAGAGTACGAAACACCATATATTTT. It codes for CASSKTGRVRNTIYF.

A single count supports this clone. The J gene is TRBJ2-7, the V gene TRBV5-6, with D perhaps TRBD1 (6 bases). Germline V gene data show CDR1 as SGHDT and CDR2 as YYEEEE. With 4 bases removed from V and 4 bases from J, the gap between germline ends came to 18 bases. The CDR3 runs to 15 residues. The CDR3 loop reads CASSRSEDSGYEQYF. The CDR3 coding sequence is TGTGCCAGCAGCCGGAGCGAGGACAGTGGTTACGAGCAGTACTTC.

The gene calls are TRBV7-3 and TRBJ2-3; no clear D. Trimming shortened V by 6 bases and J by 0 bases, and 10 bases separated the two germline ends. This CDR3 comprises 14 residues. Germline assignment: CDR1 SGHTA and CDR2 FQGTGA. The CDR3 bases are TGTGCCAGCAGTCCGGGCCCTAGCACAGATACGCAGTATTTT. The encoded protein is CASSPGPSTDTQYF.

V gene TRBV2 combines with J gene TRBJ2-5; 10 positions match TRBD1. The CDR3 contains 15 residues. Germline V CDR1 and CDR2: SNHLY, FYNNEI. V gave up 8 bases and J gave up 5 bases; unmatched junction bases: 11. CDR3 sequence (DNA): TGTGCCAGCGGGGGACAGGGGCGGGTGAGGGAGACCCAGTACTTC. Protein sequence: CASGGQGRVRETQYF.

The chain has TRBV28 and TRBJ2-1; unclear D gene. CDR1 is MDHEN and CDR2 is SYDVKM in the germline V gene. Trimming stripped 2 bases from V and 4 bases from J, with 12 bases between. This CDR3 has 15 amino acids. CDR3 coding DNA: TGTGCCAGCAGTTTACCCCAGCTGACTTACAATGAGCAGTTCTTC. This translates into CASSLPQLTYNEQFF.

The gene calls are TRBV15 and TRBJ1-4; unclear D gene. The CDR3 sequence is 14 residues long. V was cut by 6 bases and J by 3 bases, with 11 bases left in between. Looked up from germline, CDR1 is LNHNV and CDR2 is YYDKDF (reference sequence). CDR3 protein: CATSRGGPNEKLFF. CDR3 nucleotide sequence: TGTGCCACCAGTCGGGGTGGCCCTAATGAAAAACTGTTTTTT.

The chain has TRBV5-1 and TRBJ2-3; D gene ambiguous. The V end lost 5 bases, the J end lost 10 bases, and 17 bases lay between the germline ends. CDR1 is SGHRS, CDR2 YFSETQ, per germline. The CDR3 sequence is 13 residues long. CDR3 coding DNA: TGCGCCAGCAGTTCGGATCCTACTTCGGCGCAGTATTTT. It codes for CASSSDPTSAQYF.

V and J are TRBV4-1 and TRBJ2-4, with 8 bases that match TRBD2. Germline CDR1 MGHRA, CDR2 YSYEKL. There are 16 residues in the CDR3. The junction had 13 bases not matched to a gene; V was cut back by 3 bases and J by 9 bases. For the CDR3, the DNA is TGCGCCAGCAGCCAGGGGACCGGGACTAGATATGCCATTCAGTACTTC. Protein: CASSQGTGTRYAIQYF.

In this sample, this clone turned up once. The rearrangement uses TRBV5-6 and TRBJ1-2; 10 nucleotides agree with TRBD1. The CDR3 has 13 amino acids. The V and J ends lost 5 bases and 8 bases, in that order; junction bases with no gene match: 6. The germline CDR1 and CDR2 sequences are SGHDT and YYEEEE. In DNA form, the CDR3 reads TGTGCCAGCAGGCCAGACAGGGGGCACGGCTACACCTTC. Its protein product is CASRPDRGHGYTF.

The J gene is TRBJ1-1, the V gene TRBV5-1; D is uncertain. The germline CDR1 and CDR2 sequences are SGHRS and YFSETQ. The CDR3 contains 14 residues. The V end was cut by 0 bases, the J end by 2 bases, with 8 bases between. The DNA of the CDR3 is TGCGCCAGCAGCTTGGCCCAGGAAAACACTGAAGCTTTCTTT. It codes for CASSLAQENTEAFF.